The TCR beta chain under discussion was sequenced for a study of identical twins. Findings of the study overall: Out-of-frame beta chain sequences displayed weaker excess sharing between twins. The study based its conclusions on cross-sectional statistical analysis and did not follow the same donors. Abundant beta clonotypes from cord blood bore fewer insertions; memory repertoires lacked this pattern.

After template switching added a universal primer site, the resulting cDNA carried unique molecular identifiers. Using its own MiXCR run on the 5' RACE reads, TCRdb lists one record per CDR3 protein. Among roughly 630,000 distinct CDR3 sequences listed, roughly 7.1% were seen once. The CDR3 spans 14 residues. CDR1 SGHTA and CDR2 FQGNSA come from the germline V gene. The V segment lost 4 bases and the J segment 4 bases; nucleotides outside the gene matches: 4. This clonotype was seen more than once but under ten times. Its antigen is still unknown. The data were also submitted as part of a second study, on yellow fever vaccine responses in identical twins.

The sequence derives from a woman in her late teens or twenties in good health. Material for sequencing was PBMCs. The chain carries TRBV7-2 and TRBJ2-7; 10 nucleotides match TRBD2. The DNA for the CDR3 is TGTGCCAGCAGCTCGCCGGGACTAGCGTACGAGCAGTACTTC. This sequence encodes CASSSPGLAYEQYF.